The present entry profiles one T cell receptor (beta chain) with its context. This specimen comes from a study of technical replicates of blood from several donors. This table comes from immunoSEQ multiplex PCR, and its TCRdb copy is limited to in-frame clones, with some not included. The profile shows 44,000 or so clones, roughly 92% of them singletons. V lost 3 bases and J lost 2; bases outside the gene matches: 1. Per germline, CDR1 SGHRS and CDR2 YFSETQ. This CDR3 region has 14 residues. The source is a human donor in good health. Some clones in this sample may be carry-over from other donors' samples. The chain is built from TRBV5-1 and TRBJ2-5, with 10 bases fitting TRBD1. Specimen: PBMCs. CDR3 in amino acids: CASSWDRGQETQYF. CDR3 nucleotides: TGCGCCAGCAGCTGGGACAGGGGTCAAGAGACCCAGTACTTC.